This T cell receptor beta chain was obtained from a study of T cell responses to AZD1222 COVID-19 vaccine. General study points: The donor cohort was predominantly white British with a female majority, and clonal diversity may have been underestimated. Baseline seropositives among AZD1222 recipients totaled only 5 or 6. The CD4 TCRs associated with vaccination extended across spike and predominated at 160-218 and 743-854. Nearly half of the spike-specific TCRs reportedly recognize variant regions that carry no mutations.

Unmatched junction bases numbered 8, after V lost 7 bases and J lost 6 bases. This CDR3 is built from 14 residues. The germline V gene has CDR1 SNHLY and CDR2 FYNNEI. Regarding this clone: Its antigen is as yet unknown.

Repertoires were generated with immunoSEQ multiplex PCR, while TCRdb's copy carries only in-frame clones and drops some. Found here are tens of thousands of clones, roughly 90% of them singletons; the top ten hold 1.2% to 1.5%. The chain joins TRBV2 to TRBJ2-2; TRBD1 aligns across 7 bases. The sample here was peripheral blood, taken 28 days after the second AZD1222 dose. This TCR came from an adult who received the AZD1222 COVID-19 vaccine. CDR3: CASTTGEFSGELFF. The CDR3 coding sequence is TGTGCCAGCACCACAGGGGAGTTTTCCGGGGAGCTGTTTTTT.